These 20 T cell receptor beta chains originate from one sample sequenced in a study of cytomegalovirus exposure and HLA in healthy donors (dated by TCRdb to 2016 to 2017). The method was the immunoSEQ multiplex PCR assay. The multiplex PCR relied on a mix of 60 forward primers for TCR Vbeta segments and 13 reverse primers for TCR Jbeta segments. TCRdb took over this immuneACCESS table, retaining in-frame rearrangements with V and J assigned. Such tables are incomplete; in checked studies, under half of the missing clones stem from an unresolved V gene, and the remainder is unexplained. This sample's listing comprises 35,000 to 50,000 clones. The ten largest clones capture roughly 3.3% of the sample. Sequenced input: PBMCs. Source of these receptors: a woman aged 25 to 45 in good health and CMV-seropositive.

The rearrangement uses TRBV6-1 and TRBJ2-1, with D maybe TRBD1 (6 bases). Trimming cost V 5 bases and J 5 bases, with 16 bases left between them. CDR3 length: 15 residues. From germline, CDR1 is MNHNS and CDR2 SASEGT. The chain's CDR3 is CASSQVEDRHNEQFF. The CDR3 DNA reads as TGTGCCAGCAGTCAAGTCGAGGACAGACACAATGAGCAGTTCTTC.

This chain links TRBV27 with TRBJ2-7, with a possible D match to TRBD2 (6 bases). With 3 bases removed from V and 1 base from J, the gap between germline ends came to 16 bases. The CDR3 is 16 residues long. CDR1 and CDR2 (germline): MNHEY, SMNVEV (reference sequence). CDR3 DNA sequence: TGTGCCAGCAGTTTTACTAGCCGAAGCCTATCCTACGAGCAGTACTTC. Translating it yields CASSFTSRSLSYEQYF.

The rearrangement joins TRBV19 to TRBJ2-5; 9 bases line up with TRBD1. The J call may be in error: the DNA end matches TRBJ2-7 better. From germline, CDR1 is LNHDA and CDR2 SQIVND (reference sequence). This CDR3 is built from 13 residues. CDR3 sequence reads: CASSLGQGLEQYF. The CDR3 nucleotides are TGTGCCAGTAGTCTGGGACAGGGCCTCGAGCAGTACTTC.

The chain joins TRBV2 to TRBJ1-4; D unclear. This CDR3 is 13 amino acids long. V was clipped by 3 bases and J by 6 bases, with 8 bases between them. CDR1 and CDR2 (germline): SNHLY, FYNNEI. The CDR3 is CASSESTDEKLFF. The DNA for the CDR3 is TGTGCCAGCAGTGAGTCCACTGATGAAAAACTGTTTTTT.

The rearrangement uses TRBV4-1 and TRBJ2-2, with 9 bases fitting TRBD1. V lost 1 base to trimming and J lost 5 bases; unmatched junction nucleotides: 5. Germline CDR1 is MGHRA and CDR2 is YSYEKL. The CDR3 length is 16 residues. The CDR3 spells CASSQGPGQGTGELFF. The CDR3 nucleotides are TGCGCCAGCAGCCAAGGGCCGGGACAGGGTACCGGGGAGCTGTTTTTT.

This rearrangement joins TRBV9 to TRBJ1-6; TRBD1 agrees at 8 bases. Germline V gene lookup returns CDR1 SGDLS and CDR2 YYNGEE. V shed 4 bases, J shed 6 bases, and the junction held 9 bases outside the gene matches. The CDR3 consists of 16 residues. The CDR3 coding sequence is TGTGCCAGCAGCTTGACCGGACAGGGAAGTAATTCACCCCTCCACTTT. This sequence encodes CASSLTGQGSNSPLHF.

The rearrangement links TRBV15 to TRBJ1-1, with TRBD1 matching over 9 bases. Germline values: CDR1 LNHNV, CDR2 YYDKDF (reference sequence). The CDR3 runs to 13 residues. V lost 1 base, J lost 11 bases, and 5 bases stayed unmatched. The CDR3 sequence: CATSRGGGTGAFF. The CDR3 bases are TGTGCCACCAGCAGAGGAGGAGGGACAGGGGCTTTCTTT.

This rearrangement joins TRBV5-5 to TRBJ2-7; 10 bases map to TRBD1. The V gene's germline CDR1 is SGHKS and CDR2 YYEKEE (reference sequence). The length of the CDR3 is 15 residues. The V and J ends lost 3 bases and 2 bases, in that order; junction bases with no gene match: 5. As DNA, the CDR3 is TGTGCCAGCAGCTCCGGGACAGGGGTAACCTACGAGCAGTACTTC. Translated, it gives CASSSGTGVTYEQYF.

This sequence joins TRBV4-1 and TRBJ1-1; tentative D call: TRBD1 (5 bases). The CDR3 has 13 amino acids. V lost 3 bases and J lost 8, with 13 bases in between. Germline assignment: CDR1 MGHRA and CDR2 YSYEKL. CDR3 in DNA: TGCGCCAGCAGCCACGGAATGGGGCGGGAAGCTTTCTTT. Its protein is CASSHGMGREAFF.

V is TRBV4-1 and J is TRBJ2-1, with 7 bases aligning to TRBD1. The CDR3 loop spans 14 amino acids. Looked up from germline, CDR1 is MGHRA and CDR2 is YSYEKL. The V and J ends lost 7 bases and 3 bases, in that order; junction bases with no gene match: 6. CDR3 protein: CASKSDRDYNEQFF. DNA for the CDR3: TGCGCCAGCAAATCCGACAGGGACTACAATGAGCAGTTCTTC.

CDR3 amino acids: CASSQDALRGGRMNTEAFF. CDR3 sequence (DNA): TGCGCCAGCAGCCAAGATGCCCTCCGGGGGGGCCGGATGAACACTGAAGCTTTCTTT. The chain links TRBV4-1 to TRBJ1-1, with D perhaps TRBD1 (6 bases). The CDR3 has 19 residues. Germline loops: CDR1 MGHRA, CDR2 YSYEKL. The V end was cut by 0 bases, the J end by 0 bases, with 20 bases between.

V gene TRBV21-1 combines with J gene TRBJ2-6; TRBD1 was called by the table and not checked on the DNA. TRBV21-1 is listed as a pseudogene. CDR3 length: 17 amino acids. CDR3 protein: CASRRDRGKSGANVLTF. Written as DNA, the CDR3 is TGTGCCAGCAGGAGGGACAGGGGCAAATCTGGGGCCAACGTCCTGACTTTC.

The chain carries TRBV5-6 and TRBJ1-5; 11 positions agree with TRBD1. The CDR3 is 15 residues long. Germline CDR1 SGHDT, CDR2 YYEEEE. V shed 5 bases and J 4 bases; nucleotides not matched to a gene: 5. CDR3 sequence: CASSSGTGGNQPQHF. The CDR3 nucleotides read TGTGCCAGCAGTTCCGGGACAGGGGGGAATCAGCCCCAGCATTTT.

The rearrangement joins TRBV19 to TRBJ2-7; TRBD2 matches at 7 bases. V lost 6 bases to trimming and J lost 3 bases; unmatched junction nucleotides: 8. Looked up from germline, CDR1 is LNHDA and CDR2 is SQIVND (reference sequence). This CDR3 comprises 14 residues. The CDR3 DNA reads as TGTGCCAGTAGCCCCCGCCGCGGGGGCTACGAGCAGTACTTC. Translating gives CASSPRRGGYEQYF.

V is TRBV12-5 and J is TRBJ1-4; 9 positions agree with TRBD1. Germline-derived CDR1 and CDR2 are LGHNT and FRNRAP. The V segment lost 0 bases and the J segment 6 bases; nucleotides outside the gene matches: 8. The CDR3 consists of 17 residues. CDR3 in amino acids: CASGLVQGAVFDEKLFF. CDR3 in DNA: TGTGCTAGTGGTTTGGTACAGGGGGCGGTGTTTGATGAAAAACTGTTTTTT.

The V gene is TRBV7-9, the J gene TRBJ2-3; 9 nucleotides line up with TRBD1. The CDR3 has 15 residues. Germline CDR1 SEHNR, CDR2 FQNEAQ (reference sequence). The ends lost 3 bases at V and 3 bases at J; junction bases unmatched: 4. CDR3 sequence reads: CASSFSGQGTDTQYF. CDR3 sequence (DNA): TGTGCCAGCAGCTTCTCGGGACAGGGAACAGATACGCAGTATTTT.

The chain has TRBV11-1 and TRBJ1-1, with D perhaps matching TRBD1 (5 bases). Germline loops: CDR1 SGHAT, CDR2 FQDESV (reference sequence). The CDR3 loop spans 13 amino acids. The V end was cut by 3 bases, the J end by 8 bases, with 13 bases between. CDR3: CASSFDTRVEAFF. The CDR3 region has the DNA TGTGCCAGCAGCTTTGATACCAGGGTGGAAGCTTTCTTT. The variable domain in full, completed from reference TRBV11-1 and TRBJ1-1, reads EAEVAQSPRYKITEKSQAVAFWCDPISGHATLYWYRQILGQGPELLVQFQDESVVDDSQLPKDRFSAERLKGVDSTLKIQPAELGDSAMYLCASSFDTRVEAFFGQGTRLTVV.

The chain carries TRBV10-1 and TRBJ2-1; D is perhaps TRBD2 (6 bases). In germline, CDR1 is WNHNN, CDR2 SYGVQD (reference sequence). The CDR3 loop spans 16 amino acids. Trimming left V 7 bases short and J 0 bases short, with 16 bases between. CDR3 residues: CASISRGGYSYNEQFF. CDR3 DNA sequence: TGCGCCAGCATCTCTCGTGGGGGGTACTCCTACAATGAGCAGTTCTTC.

In nucleotides, the CDR3 is TGTGCCAGCAGTTCCCCGGGACAGGGGGTCTACGAGCAGTACTTC. The encoded protein is CASSSPGQGVYEQYF. V is TRBV28 and J is TRBJ2-7; 11 bases are shared with TRBD1. This CDR3 is 15 amino acids long. The V and J ends lost 4 bases and 3 bases, in that order; junction bases with no gene match: 5. Per germline, CDR1 MDHEN and CDR2 SYDVKM.

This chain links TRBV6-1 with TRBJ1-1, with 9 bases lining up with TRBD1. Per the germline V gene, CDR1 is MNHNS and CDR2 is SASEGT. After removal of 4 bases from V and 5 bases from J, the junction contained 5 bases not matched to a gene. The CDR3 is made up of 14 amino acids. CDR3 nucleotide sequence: TGTGCCAGCAGTGCGACAGGGGGATGGACTGAAGCTTTCTTT. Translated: CASSATGGWTEAFF.